This T cell receptor beta chain comes out of a study of blood T cell repertoires in COVID-19. TCRdb keeps only in-frame clones here, not all; method: immunoSEQ multiplex PCR. The table shows some 320,000 clones, with 85% occurring only once. This clone was observed once. Researchers sorted participants into cohorts using their self-reported clinical history. Per germline, CDR1 SEHNR and CDR2 FQNEAQ (reference sequence). The CDR3 contains 13 residues. The junction had 8 bases not matched to a gene; V was cut back by 7 bases and J by 6 bases. The rearrangement links TRBV7-9 to TRBJ1-1; 7 nucleotides align to TRBD1. Specimen: PBMCs or T cells enriched from blood (not recorded which). The origin of this receptor is a woman aged 25-40 years who had been exposed to COVID-19. The CDR3 protein is CASNEGQPSEAFF. DNA for the CDR3: TGTGCCAGCAACGAGGGACAGCCCTCTGAAGCTTTCTTT.